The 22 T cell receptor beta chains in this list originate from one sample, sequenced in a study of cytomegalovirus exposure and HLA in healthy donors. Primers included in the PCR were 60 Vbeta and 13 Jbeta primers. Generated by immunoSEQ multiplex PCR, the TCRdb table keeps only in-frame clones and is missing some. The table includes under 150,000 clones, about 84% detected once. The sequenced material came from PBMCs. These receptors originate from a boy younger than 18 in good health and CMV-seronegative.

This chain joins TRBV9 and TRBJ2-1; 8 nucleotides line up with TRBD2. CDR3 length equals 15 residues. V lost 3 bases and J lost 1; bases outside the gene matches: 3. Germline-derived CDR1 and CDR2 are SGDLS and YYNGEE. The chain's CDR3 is CASSAGLGSYNEQFF. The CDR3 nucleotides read TGTGCCAGCAGCGCGGGACTAGGTTCCTACAATGAGCAGTTCTTC.

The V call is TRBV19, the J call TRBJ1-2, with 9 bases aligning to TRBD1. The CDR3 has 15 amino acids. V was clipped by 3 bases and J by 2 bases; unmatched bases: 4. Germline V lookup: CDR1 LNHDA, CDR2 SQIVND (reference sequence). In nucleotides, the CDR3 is TGTGCCAGTAGTATTAGGGACAGGGAAAACTATGGCTACACCTTC. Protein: CASSIRDRENYGYTF.

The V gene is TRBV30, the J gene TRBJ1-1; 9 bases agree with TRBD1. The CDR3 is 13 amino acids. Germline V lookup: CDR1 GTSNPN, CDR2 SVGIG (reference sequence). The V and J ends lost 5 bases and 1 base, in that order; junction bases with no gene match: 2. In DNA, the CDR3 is TGTGCCTGGGAACAGGGGGCGAACACTGAAGCTTTCTTT. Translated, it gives CAWEQGANTEAFF.

CDR3: CASSLGQFAYNEQFF. In nucleotides, the CDR3 is TGCGCCAGCAGCTTGGGACAGTTCGCCTACAATGAGCAGTTCTTC. This chain connects TRBV5-1 to TRBJ2-1; maybe TRBD1 (5 bases). The V end lost 0 bases, the J end lost 2 bases, and 9 bases lay between the germline ends. Germline V gene sequence: CDR1 SGHRS, CDR2 YFSETQ. This CDR3 has 15 residues.

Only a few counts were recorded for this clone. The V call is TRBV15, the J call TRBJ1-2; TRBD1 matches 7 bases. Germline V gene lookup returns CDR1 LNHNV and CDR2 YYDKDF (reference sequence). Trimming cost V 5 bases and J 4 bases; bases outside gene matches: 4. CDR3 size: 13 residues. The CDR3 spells CATSDGTVYGYTF. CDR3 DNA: TGTGCCACCAGCGACGGGACAGTCTATGGCTACACCTTC.

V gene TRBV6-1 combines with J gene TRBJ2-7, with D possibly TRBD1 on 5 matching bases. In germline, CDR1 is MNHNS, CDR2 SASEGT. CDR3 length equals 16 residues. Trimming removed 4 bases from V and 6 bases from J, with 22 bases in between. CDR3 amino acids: CASSAREGLVYREQYF. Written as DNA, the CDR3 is TGTGCCAGCAGTGCCAGGGAAGGCCTCGTCTATCGCGAGCAGTACTTC.

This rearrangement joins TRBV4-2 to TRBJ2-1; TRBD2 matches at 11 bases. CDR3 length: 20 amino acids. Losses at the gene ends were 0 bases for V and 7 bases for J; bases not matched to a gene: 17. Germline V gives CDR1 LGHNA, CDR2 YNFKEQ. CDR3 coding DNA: TGTGCCAGCAGCCAAGATCGAACAGGGCGGCTAGCGGGAGGTCCTAATGAGCAGTTCTTC. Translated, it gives CASSQDRTGRLAGGPNEQFF.

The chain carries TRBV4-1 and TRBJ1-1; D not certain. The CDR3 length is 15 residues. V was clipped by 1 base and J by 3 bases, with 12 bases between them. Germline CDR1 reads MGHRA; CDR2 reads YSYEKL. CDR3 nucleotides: TGCGCCAGCAGCCAAGGATCGCAGCGATACACTGAAGCTTTCTTT. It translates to CASSQGSQRYTEAFF.

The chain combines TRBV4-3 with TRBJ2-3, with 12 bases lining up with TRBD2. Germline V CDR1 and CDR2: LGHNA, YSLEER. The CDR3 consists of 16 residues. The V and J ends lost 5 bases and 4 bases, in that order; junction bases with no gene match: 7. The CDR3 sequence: CASSARLAGVADTQYF. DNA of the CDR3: TGCGCCAGCAGCGCTCGACTAGCGGGAGTGGCAGATACGCAGTATTTT.

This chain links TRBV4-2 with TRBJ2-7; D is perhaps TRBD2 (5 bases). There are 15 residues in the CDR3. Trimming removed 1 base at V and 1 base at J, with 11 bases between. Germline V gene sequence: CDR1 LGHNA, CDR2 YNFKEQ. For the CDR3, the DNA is TGTGCCAGCAGCCAAGGTGGGAGAAGTTCCTACGAGCAGTACTTC. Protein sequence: CASSQGGRSSYEQYF.

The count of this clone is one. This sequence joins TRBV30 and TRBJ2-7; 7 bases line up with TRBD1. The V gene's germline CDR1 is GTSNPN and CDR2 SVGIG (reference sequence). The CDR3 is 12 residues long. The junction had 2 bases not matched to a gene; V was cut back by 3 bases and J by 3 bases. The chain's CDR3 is CAWRDRSYEQYF. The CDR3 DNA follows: TGTGCCTGGAGGGACAGGAGCTACGAGCAGTACTTC.

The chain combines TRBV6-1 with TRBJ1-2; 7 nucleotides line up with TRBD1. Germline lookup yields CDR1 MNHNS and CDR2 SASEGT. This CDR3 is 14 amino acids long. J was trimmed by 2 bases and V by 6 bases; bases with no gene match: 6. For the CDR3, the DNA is TGTGCCAGCAGGGCGGGACAGTTAAACTATGGCTACACCTTC. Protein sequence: CASRAGQLNYGYTF.

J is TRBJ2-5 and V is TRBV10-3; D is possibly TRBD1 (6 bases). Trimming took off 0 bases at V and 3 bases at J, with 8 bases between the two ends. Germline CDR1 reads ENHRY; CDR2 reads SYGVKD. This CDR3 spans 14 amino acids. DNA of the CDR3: TGTGCCATCAGTGAGTCGTCAGGGGAAGAGACCCAGTACTTC. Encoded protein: CAISESSGEETQYF.

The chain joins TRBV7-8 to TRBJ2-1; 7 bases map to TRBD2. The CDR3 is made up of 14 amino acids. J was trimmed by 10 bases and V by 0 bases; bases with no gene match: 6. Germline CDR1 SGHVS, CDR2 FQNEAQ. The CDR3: CASSLARGEGEQFF. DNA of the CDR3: TGTGCCAGCAGCTTAGCCCGGGGGGAGGGGGAGCAGTTCTTC.

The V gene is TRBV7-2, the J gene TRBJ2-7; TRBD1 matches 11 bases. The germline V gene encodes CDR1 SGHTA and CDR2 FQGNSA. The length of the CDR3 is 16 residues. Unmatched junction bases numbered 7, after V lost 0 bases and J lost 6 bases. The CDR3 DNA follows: TGTGCCAGCAGCTTAGCTCCTTTAGGACAGGGGGCCGAGCAGTACTTC. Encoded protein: CASSLAPLGQGAEQYF.

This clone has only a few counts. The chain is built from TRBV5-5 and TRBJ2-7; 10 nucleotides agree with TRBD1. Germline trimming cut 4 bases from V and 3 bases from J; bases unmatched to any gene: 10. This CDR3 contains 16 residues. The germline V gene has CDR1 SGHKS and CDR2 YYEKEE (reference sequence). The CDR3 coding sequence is TGTGCCAGCAGCCCGGGAGCCGGGACAGGGGTCTACGAGCAGTACTTC. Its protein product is CASSPGAGTGVYEQYF.

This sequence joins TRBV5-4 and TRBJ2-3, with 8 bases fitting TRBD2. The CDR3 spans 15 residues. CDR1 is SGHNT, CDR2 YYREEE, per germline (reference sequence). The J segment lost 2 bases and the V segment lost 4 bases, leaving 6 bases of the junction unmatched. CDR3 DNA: TGTGCCAGCAGCAGAGCGGGAGCCCCCACAGATACGCAGTATTTT. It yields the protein CASSRAGAPTDTQYF.

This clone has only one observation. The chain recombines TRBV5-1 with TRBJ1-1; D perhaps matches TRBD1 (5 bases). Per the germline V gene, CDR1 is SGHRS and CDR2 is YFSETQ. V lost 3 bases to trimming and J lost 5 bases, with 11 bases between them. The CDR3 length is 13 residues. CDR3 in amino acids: CASSWQGGTEAFF. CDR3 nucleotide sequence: TGCGCCAGCAGCTGGCAGGGTGGGACTGAAGCTTTCTTT.

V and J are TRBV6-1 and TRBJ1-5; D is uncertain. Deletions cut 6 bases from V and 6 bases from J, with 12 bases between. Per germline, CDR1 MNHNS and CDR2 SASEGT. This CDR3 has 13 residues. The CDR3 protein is CASSPTEGQPQHF. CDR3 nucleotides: TGTGCCAGCAGCCCCACGGAGGGTCAGCCCCAGCATTTT.

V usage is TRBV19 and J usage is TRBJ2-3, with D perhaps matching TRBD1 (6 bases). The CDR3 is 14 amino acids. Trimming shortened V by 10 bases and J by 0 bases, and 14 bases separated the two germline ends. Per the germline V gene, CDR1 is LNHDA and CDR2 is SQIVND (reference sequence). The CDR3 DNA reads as TGTGCCACCACTCCCACAGGGAGCACAGATACGCAGTATTTT. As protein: CATTPTGSTDTQYF.

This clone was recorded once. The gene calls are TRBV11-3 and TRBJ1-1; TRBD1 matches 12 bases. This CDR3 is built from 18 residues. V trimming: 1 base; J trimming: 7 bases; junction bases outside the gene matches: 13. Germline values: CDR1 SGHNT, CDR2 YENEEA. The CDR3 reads CASSLGGQGAIEAYEAFF. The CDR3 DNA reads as TGTGCCAGCAGCTTAGGGGGACAGGGGGCGATTGAAGCGTATGAAGCTTTCTTT.

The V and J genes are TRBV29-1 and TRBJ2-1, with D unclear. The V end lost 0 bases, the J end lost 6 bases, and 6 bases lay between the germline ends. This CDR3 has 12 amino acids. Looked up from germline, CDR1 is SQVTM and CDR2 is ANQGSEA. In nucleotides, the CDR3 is TGCAGCGTTGAAGAATCACTCAATGAGCAGTTCTTC. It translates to CSVEESLNEQFF.